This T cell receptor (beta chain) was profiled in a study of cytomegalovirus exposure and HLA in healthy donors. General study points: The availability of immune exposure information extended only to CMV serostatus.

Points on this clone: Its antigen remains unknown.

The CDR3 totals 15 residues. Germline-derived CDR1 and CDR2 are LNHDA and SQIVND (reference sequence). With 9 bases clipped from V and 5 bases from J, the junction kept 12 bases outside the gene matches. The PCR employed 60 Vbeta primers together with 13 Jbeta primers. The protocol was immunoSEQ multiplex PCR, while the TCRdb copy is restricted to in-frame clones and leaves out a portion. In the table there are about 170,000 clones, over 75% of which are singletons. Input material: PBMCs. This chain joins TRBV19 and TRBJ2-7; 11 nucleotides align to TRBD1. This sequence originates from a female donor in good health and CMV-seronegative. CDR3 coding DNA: TGTGCCAGCGCCGATTGGGACAGGGGGTCCAACGAGCAGTACTTC. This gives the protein CASADWDRGSNEQYF.